Listed below are T cell receptor beta chains from one sample, sequenced in a study of T cell responses to AZD1222 COVID-19 vaccine. Produced via immunoSEQ multiplex PCR; TCRdb's table is partial and in-frame only. The sample lists 100,000 to 150,000 clones, 88% occurring once. The sample was peripheral blood, taken on day 0 of AZD1222 vaccination. Source of these receptors: an adult in good health. Both conserved end residues are part of each CDR3. A D gene is named only where the DNA matches it firmly. For some rows the clone size is stated as once, few or many, or as a class when expanded; others skip it.

cdr3_nt	cdr3_aa	clone_size	v_call	j_call	d_call
TGTGCCAGCAGTACCACCCGGGGCCTATATGGCTACACCTTC	CASSTTRGLYGYTF	-	TRBV25-1	TRBJ1-2	-
TGTGCCAGCAGCTCTCCAGAGAATAATTCACCCCTCCACTTT	CASSSPENNSPLHF	-	TRBV13	TRBJ1-6	-
TGTGCCACTTCGCAGGGTTCGTATGGAAACACCATATATTTT	CATSQGSYGNTIYF	-	TRBV15	TRBJ1-3	-
TGTGCCAGTAGCCCCCTATACTACAATGAGCAGTTCTTC	CASSPLYYNEQFF	once	TRBV19	TRBJ2-1	-
TGTGCCAGCAGCGTTGGTCTAGCTCCCGGCTACGAGCAGTACTTC	CASSVGLAPGYEQYF	-	TRBV9	TRBJ2-7	-
TGTGCCAGCAGCCCAGGACTAGCGGGGGGCCTCGATACGCAGTATTTT	CASSPGLAGGLDTQYF	-	TRBV11-3	TRBJ2-3	TRBD2
TGTGCCAGCAGCTTCTCCGGGGTCGGCACTGAAGCTTTCTTT	CASSFSGVGTEAFF	-	TRBV11-2	TRBJ1-1	-
TGTGCCAGCACCCTGGGTGCGGGAGTGACCTACGAGCAGTACTTC	CASTLGAGVTYEQYF	-	TRBV7-8	TRBJ2-7	TRBD2
TGTGCCAGCACCCGACAGGGGGCAGGCACCGGGGAGCTGTTTTTT	CASTRQGAGTGELFF	-	TRBV7-2	TRBJ2-2	TRBD1
TGTGCCAGCAGCCCTGCCGTGAACACTGAAGCTTTCTTT	CASSPAVNTEAFF	-	TRBV7-2	TRBJ1-1	-
TGTGCCAGCAGCTTGGGGGAGGTTAACTATGGCTACACCTTC	CASSLGEVNYGYTF	-	TRBV5-4	TRBJ1-2	-
TGCAGCGTCGAACGGACAGGGGGCCCTGGAAACACCATATATTTT	CSVERTGGPGNTIYF	-	TRBV29-1	TRBJ1-3	TRBD1
TGTGCCAGCAGTTTCGAGCGGGGGGTCTTCTACGAGCAGTACTTC	CASSFERGVFYEQYF	-	TRBV28	TRBJ2-7	TRBD2
TGTGCCAGCAGTGAGGGACTCGGAGCACTCTATGGCTACACCTTC	CASSEGLGALYGYTF	once	TRBV2	TRBJ1-2	-
TGTGCCAGCAGTAGCAGGGGCAATCAGCCCCAGCATTTT	CASSSRGNQPQHF	-	TRBV28	TRBJ1-5	-
TGTGCCAGCAGCGTCGGCCCAACAAATGAAAAACTGTTTTTT	CASSVGPTNEKLFF	-	TRBV9	TRBJ1-4	-
TGTGCCAGCAGCTCGGGACTTGCCTACAATGAGCAGTTCTTC	CASSSGLAYNEQFF	-	TRBV11-3	TRBJ2-1	-
TGCGCCAGCAGCCACCCCGGACAGGGGGCGGGGGAGCAGTACTTC	CASSHPGQGAGEQYF	-	TRBV4-1	TRBJ2-7	TRBD1
TGTGCCAGTAGTATCCTTGGGGGCTACGAAAAACTGTTTTTT	CASSILGGYEKLFF	-	TRBV19	TRBJ1-4	-
TGTGCCAGCAGCCAAGCGGGACAGAACAATGAGCAGTTCTTC	CASSQAGQNNEQFF	-	TRBV3-1/TRBV3-2	TRBJ2-1	TRBD1
TGTGCCAGCAGTTCCCGCCGACGTGAAGCTTTCTTT	CASSSRRREAFF	-	TRBV27	TRBJ1-1	-
TGCGCCAGCAGCTTGGCCGCGGAAAGGAACACTGAAGCTTTCTTT	CASSLAAERNTEAFF	-	TRBV5-1	TRBJ1-1	-
TGTGCCAGCAGTTACGTGCACGGCCCAGCTAATGAAAAACTGTTTTTT	CASSYVHGPANEKLFF	-	TRBV6-5	TRBJ1-4	-
TGTGCCTGGAGGTCCCCCCAGGTCTACGAGCAGTACTTC	CAWRSPQVYEQYF	-	TRBV30	TRBJ2-7	-
TGTGCCAGCAGCATAGGTCGACTAGCGGGGGGGACCAGCCACAATGAGCAGTTCTTC	CASSIGRLAGGTSHNEQFF	-	TRBV7-9	TRBJ2-1	TRBD2
TGTGCCAGCCGTTCCCAGGCAGGGAAGCAGTTCTTC	CASRSQAGKQFF	-	TRBV6-5	TRBJ2-1	-
TGTGCCAGCAGCCAAGAGCCACAGGGGTGGGTTGAAAAACTGTTTTTT	CASSQEPQGWVEKLFF	-	TRBV14	TRBJ1-4	TRBD1
TGTGCCAGCAAGGACCCCGACAATGAGCAGTTCTTC	CASKDPDNEQFF	-	TRBV6-5	TRBJ2-1	-
TGTGCCAGCACCCTACAGGGGAATGAGCAGTTCTTC	CASTLQGNEQFF	-	TRBV28	TRBJ2-1	TRBD1
TGTGCCAGCAGCACAGGGGGAGGGTCTAGTGGCTACACCTTC	CASSTGGGSSGYTF	-	TRBV7-2	TRBJ1-2	TRBD1
TGTGCCAGCAGCCCCCGACTAGGAGAGACCCAGTACTTC	CASSPRLGETQYF	once	TRBV9	TRBJ2-5	-
TGTGCCAGCAGCCCGCCAGAGGGGGGCAGCCTGATCGGCTACACCTTC	CASSPPEGGSLIGYTF	-	TRBV13	TRBJ1-2	-
TGTGCCAGCAGCGTAGAGATGAGCTCTGGAAACACCATATATTTT	CASSVEMSSGNTIYF	-	TRBV9	TRBJ1-3	-
TGTGCCAGTAGTCGCCCCCGGGACGAATACTATGGCTACACCTTC	CASSRPRDEYYGYTF	-	TRBV19	TRBJ1-2	-
TGTGCCAGCAGTTTAGCCTTGACAGGGGACACTGAAGCTTTCTTT	CASSLALTGDTEAFF	-	TRBV27	TRBJ1-1	TRBD1
TGCGCCAGCAAGGGAGGAGACAGCCTTAATTCACCCCTCCACTTT	CASKGGDSLNSPLHF	once	TRBV5-1	TRBJ1-6	-
TGCGCCAGCAGCCGCCAGAGACCGGGACAGGGGGGATCCTACGAGCAGTACTTC	CASSRQRPGQGGSYEQYF	-	TRBV4-3	TRBJ2-7	TRBD1
TGTGCCAGCAGCCGAGCGGGGGGGCCCGGGGAGCTGTTTTTT	CASSRAGGPGELFF	-	TRBV7-8	TRBJ2-2	TRBD2
TGTGCCAGCAGTTTTAGAAATACGCAGTATTTT	CASSFRNTQYF	-	TRBV12-3/TRBV12-4	TRBJ2-3	-
TGTGCTAGTGCCGGGGGCACTGAAGCTTTCTTT	CASAGGTEAFF	-	TRBV12-5	TRBJ1-1	-
TGTGCCAGCATTAGGACAGGGAAGGCTGAAGCTTTCTTT	CASIRTGKAEAFF	-	TRBV2	TRBJ1-1	TRBD1
TGTGCCAGCAGTGAATGGGGAGCGCAGCCCCAGCATTTT	CASSEWGAQPQHF	-	TRBV6-1	TRBJ1-5	-
TGCGCCAGCAGCTTGGGCGGGGGCGAAACAGATACGCAGTATTTT	CASSLGGGETDTQYF	-	TRBV5-1	TRBJ2-3	-
TGCGCCAGCAGCCAAGATGATCGGGGGGGCCATAGTAATGAGCAGTTCTTC	CASSQDDRGGHSNEQFF	-	TRBV4-1	TRBJ2-1	TRBD2
TGTGCCAGCAGTCTGGCAGCCGGTAATGAAAAACTGTTTTTT	CASSLAAGNEKLFF	-	TRBV28	TRBJ1-4	-
TGCAGTGCCAGGGACAGCTACGAGCAGTACTTC	CSARDSYEQYF	-	TRBV20-1	TRBJ2-7	TRBD1
TGTGCCAGCACCCCCCTGGGTACAGGGCAAGAGACCCAGTACTTC	CASTPLGTGQETQYF	-	TRBV11-3	TRBJ2-5	-
TGTGCCAGCTCACACGATAGCAATCAGCCCCAGCATTTT	CASSHDSNQPQHF	few	TRBV18	TRBJ1-5	-
TGTGCCAGCACCCCCTCGGGGACTGAAGCTTTCTTT	CASTPSGTEAFF	-	TRBV12-3/TRBV12-4	TRBJ1-1	-
TGTGCCAGCAGCTCCGGGACAGGGAAGGGGCAGCCCCAGCATTTT	CASSSGTGKGQPQHF	-	TRBV5-5	TRBJ1-5	TRBD1
TGTGCCAGCAGCGTAGGTAACACCGGGGAGCTGTTTTTT	CASSVGNTGELFF	-	TRBV7-7	TRBJ2-2	-
TGTGCCTGGAGTGAGGGTTTATCTCAGCCCCAGCATTTT	CAWSEGLSQPQHF	-	TRBV30	TRBJ1-5	-
TGTGCCAGCAGCCCTAGGGGGGCGGGGGGAACAGATACGCAGTATTTT	CASSPRGAGGTDTQYF	once	TRBV7-8	TRBJ2-3	TRBD2